A selection of T cell receptor beta chains follows, all from one sample in a study of identical twins. TCRdb called the 5' RACE reads again in MiXCR, with one record for every CDR3 protein. The data contain about 150,000 distinct CDR3 sequences, roughly 3.3% of them singletons. Sequenced material: memory T cells sorted from blood. These receptors were collected from a man younger than 35 in good health. Each CDR3 is given with its conserved first and last residue. D genes are given only for firm matches. The size field reads once, few or many counts, or a class when the clone is expanded.

J gene | clone size | V gene | D gene | CDR3 DNA | CDR3 protein
TRBJ2-3 | many | TRBV7-6 | - | TGTGCCAGCAGCTCTGAGGGAGATACGCAGTATTTT | CASSSEGDTQYF
TRBJ2-1 | many | TRBV20-1 | - | TGCAGGCCAACCTTTGGGAATGAGCAGTTCTTC | CRPTFGNEQFF
TRBJ2-7 | many | TRBV10-3 | TRBD1 | TGTGCCATCAGTCTACAGGGGGCGGGCGAGCAGTACTTC | CAISLQGAGEQYF
TRBJ2-4 | few | TRBV20-1 | - | TGCAGTGCTCGGACTGGGCCGAACATTCAGTACTTC | CSARTGPNIQYF
TRBJ1-6 | many | TRBV12-3/TRBV12-4 | TRBD1 | TGTGCCAGCAGTTTTCGGACAGGAAATTCACCCCTCCACTTT | CASSFRTGNSPLHF
TRBJ2-2 | many | TRBV7-6 | - | TGTGCCAGCAGTTTGCAATGGGGGGCGAACACCGGGGAGCTGTTTTTT | CASSLQWGANTGELFF
TRBJ1-3 | few | TRBV28 | - | TGTGCCAGCACTTCCCGAGAGGGGGTTAGGGAATATTTT | CASTSREGVREYF
TRBJ2-7 | many | TRBV6-1 | TRBD1 | TGTGCCAGCAGTACACAGGGGGCTAGCGAGCAGTACTTC | CASSTQGASEQYF
TRBJ2-3 | many | TRBV12-3/TRBV12-4 | - | TGTGCCAGCAGTTTAGGGGCCCCAACAGGGTTCGGAGATACGCAGTATTTT | CASSLGAPTGFGDTQYF
TRBJ2-2 | many | TRBV2 | - | TGTGCCAGCAGTGCGGCCCAGGGAACCGGGGAGCTGTTTTTT | CASSAAQGTGELFF
TRBJ1-1 | many | TRBV20-1 | - | TGCAGTGCTAGAGACCCGTCGGGGATCATGAACACTGAAGCTTTCTTT | CSARDPSGIMNTEAFF